Detailed here is one TCR beta chain. Its antigen remains undetermined. One base away there is no much larger clone; base qualities are not given. The protocol used for the library was the immunoSEQ multiplex PCR assay. For the multiplex PCR, a mixture combining 60 forward primers for TCR Vbeta segments and 13 reverse primers for TCR Jbeta segments was used. The CDR3 region of rearranged TCR beta genes was amplified from genomic DNA with a multiplex PCR assay. The amplified TCR beta libraries were sequenced on the Illumina HiSeq System as 87-base-pair reads. The authors' analysis ran thus. Across the 700 or so repertoires, a later analysis counted tens of millions of unique TCR beta chains, approximately 12 million of which were shared by at least two donors. Raw reads were error-corrected and collapsed into unique sequences by a nearest-neighbor algorithm in which closely related sequences were merged to remove PCR and sequencing errors. V, D and J gene segments were assigned by aligning CDR3 sequences to IMGT reference sequences. For a sequence to be retained, a match of at least six nucleotides to both a V gene segment and a J gene segment was required. Rearrangements were classified as productive when the CDR3 lacked stop codons and remained in frame with V and J, and all other rearrangements were classified as non-productive. Following IMGT convention, CDR3 was defined as the stretch from the second conserved V-encoded cysteine to the conserved J-encoded phenylalanine. The earlier analysis of some 540 of the donors excluded any sequence lacking an unambiguous match to a single V gene segment. An earlier analysis of about 590 of the donors classified V segments as functional when productive rearrangements were above 56.7% and as segregating when the standard deviation between donors was above 5%. A statistical classification framework was built for diagnosing cytomegalovirus status from the catalog of TCR beta chain sequences. In a later analysis, TCR nucleotide sequences were compared against IMGT/GENE-DB human TR gene sequences so that V and J genes could be assigned. A later analysis assigned CDR3 sequences and most-parsimonious VDJ recombination scenarios with the TCRdist pipeline. A later analysis defined each TCR beta chain by its CDR3 amino acid sequence plus V-gene family, and excluded reads lacking a unique V-gene family. To address suspected cross-contamination and a sequencing artifact, a later analysis removed around 600 highly shared, low-generation-probability nucleotide sequences. A later analysis calculated a clonal expansion index for each public chain from normalized within-repertoire ranks of inferred template counts. In a later analysis, generation probabilities were computed using a VDJ recombination model fitted to out-of-frame rearrangements, and the results were checked against IGoR. In a later analysis, TCR-TCR, TCR-HLA and TCR-CMV co-occurrence was scored with hypergeometric tests, and a repertoire-size bias correction was applied to TCR pairs. A later analysis estimated false discovery rates by permuting HLA or CMV assignments 20 times. In a later analysis, co-occurring TCRs were grouped using DBSCAN, and TCRdist sequence similarity was added for clustering within HLA-allele-positive subsets. Repertoires with fewer than 30,000 or more than 120,000 public chains, plus five repertoires with anomalous nucleotide sharing, were excluded from co-occurrence clustering. TCRdb's version of the immuneACCESS table is confined to in-frame rearrangements and falls short of the full clone set. An unresolved V gene accounts for under half of the shortfall where checked; the remainder is of unknown origin. Clonal size and the V and J genes are those of that table, whereas D and trimming came from the DNA. Present in this sample are 150,000 to 180,000 clones, around three quarters of which were seen just once. The ten largest clones capture 3% to 4% of the sample.

V lost 5 bases and J lost 9 bases, and the count of bases not matched to a germline gene is 5. The CDR3 measures 14 amino acids from cysteine to phenylalanine. Just CDR3 DNA is preserved here, 42 bases in frame from base 1. The germline V gene yields SGHRS for CDR1 and YFSETQ for CDR2. The data originate from a study of cytomegalovirus exposure and HLA in healthy donors (dated by TCRdb to the late 2010s). Regarding the research as a whole: In an earlier analysis of under 750 of the donors, 276 Gb of sequence data and just under 120 million unique TCR beta sequences from 150 million to 200 million T cells were reported. Roughly 310 gigabases of sequencing data and tens of millions of unique TCR sequences were included in an early release covering under 650 HLA-typed donors. The genetic ancestry cluster associated with self-reported Caucasian donors included over 80% of the approximately 400 genotyped donors. The study aimed to test whether signatures of past pathogen exposure could be identified by cataloging public T cell receptors. Using immunosequencing, the study profiled T cell repertoires from about 620 subjects and related those repertoires to cytomegalovirus serostatus. Besides the first cohort of 666 subjects, a separate validation cohort made up of 90 to 150 different subjects was used. To predict cytomegalovirus infection status, the study combined high-throughput TCR immunosequencing, statistical association of individual TCRs with disease status, and machine learning. A later analysis re-examined previously published TCR beta repertoires from several hundred donors and added high-resolution HLA genotyping to investigate patterns of TCR occurrence. Rather than using new phenotypic data, the later analysis identified candidate immune exposures from TCR beta sequences and from how often those sequences occurred across donors. An earlier analysis of roughly 600 of the donors used high-throughput TCR beta sequencing to judge whether each TCR beta V gene segment behaved as functional or pseudogenic. Alongside the repertoire data, information on donor age, sex, ethnicity and CMV serostatus was compiled. Genome-wide SNP genotypes for about three fifths of the roughly 670 donors were used in a later genetic analysis, which treated that subset as a discovery cohort. All discovery cohort repertoires had been generated using a single sequencing platform. Class I and class II HLA loci were covered by the typing at four-digit resolution. The number of typed donors differed by locus: about 620-630 for A, B, C, DRB1 and DQB1; 500 to 550 for DQA1; approximately 610 for DPA1; and around 470 for DPB1. Roughly 5 DR-DQ haplotypes were handled as single units for association and clustering, since linkage in the cohort was strong. Across 398 genotyped donors of the cohort, an average of roughly 250,000 unique TCR beta nucleotide sequences per donor were sequenced, and roughly a sixth of those sequences were non-productive. Broad study findings and their caveats: In a later analysis, over 15,000 TCR beta sequences were associated with specific HLA alleles at a false discovery rate of 0.05. Presence/absence analyses assumed roughly uniform sequencing depth across donors, an assumption that may not hold. In a later genetic analysis, a missense DCLRE1C variant was associated with V-gene and J-gene trimming of TCR beta chains, and the association was replicated in an independent cohort. Correlated functional status among segregating V segments might reflect linkage disequilibrium, but an unknown experimental factor could not be ruled out. When HLA alleles, especially DR and DQ, strongly co-occurred, attributing TCR associations to individual alleles was difficult. This cohort had only TCR beta chains sequenced, and the lack of alpha or paired-chain data limited which features could be detected. The classifier was reported to diagnose cytomegalovirus status with high specificity and sensitivity in both the original and validation cohorts. The authors suggested that the approach could potentially be extended to other disease states and immunological phenotypes. HLA typing was unavailable for some donors at each locus, so association tests used only the typed subset. Because counts were too low, some 16 rarely observed V segments, including chromosome 9 orphons, were excluded from the earlier analysis of under 650 of the donors. A few of the identified cytomegalovirus-associated TCR beta chains were confirmed in vitro to be specific for cytomegalovirus antigens. Immune exposure information for the cohort was limited to CMV serostatus. The study listed 150 to 200 TCR beta chains as associated with cytomegalovirus. A later analysis found that HLA-associated TCR beta chains were more clonally expanded and had lower generation probabilities than equally common non-associated chains. Some IMGT-functional V segments, including TRBV6-2 and TRBV6-3, could not be told apart with the 87-base-pair reads, so those segments were excluded. A further reported finding was that TCR beta sequences accurately predicted the HLA-A and HLA-B alleles for most subjects in the first cohort. According to a later analysis, TCR association rates differed among HLA loci, with DRB1 alleles showing the most associated TCRs and HLA-C alleles showing the fewest. Several of the top co-occurrence clusters appeared to be linked to parvovirus B19, influenza, CMV and Epstein-Barr virus, according to a later analysis. Compared with the 666-donor mean, donors in an Asian-associated ancestry cluster had fewer N-insertions in productive TCRs, according to a later genetic analysis. In an earlier analysis of approximately 590 of the donors, most TCR beta V segments were observed in productive rearrangements about 87% or about 30% of the time, broadly matching IMGT annotations. Most CMV-associated TCR beta chains appeared to be HLA-restricted in a later analysis, and the HLA associations seemed to be driven largely by CMV exposure. Most TCR sequences were seen in very few donors, while some public TCRs were found in many individuals. A cluster of highly shared sequence variants was judged likely to be a technical artifact of the sequencing pipeline.

The cohort was made up of under 800 healthy bone marrow donors. All cohort members were sampled while nominally healthy, although unrecorded immune exposures were likely present. The donor was CMV seronegative and belonged to the group of around 400 seronegative cohort members. Every donor gave a peripheral blood sample, and the peripheral blood mononuclear cells from that sample were used for TCR beta sequencing. The Qiagen DNeasy Blood Extraction Kit was used to extract genomic DNA from the blood cell samples. The clonotype originates from a woman between 40 and 50 years old in good health and CMV-seronegative. Sequencing was carried out using PBMCs. The receptor chain draws on TRBV5-1 and TRBJ1-4, with 12 bases aligning to TRBD1. The DNA reads as follows: TGCGCCAGCAGACATGGGGACAGGGGGCAAAAACTGTTTTTT. Its protein is CASRHGDRGQKLFF.